This entry concerns a single T cell receptor (beta chain). Its specificity is unknown. These data are taken from a study of vaccination and CD4 T cells after COVID-19. Once obtained from cultured CD4+ T cells, the DNA was sequenced using the Oncomine TCR Beta short-read assay. After culture, CD4+ T cells served as the source for genomic DNA extraction. One entry per CDR3 protein results from TCRdb running MiXCR on the PCR reads. The table includes some 16,000 distinct CDR3 sequences, more than 45% detected once. Germline V gene sequence: CDR1 MNHNS, CDR2 SASEGT. The junction had 12 bases not matched to a gene; V was cut back by 7 bases and J by 5 bases. The CDR3 is 15 amino acids. As for treatment: roughly 10-day PBMC culture with coronavirus spike peptide pools or control peptides (ViraFEST assay).

The chain is built from TRBV6-1 and TRBJ2-7, with 9 bases aligning to TRBD1. The TCR comes from a human donor who had recovered from COVID-19. Sequenced: CD4+ T cells from blood, cultured in vitro. Written as DNA, the CDR3 is TGTGCCAGCAACCTGGACAGGGGTGTAAGAAACGAGCAGTACTTC. Amino acids: CASNLDRGVRNEQYF.